This T cell receptor (beta chain) derives from a study of shared clonotypes between healthy human individuals. Each subset's genomic DNA was shared equally among a number of immunoSEQ plates. Sequencing used immunoSEQ multiplex PCR; TCRdb keeps in-frame clones, though not all of them. The table has under 2.5 million clones, around 90% seen once; the top ten hold around 0.38%. Overall study results and limits: A few donors shared around 5% of their naive CD4 clonotypes. For sorted subsets, rarefaction showed incomplete sequencing despite large depth.

CDR3 length equals 14 residues. Germline-derived CDR1 and CDR2 are SGDLS and YYNGEE. Trimming pared 4 bases from V and 1 base from J, leaving 11 bases between. Worth noting for this clone: Its target is not known.

Material: naive CD4+ T cells from PBMCs. As for subset: CD45RA+ positively selected. The chain recombines TRBV9 with TRBJ1-1, with D possibly being TRBD1 (5 bases). The receptor's source is a man aged 18 to 29 in good health. Some clones in this sample may be carry-over from other donors' samples. This CDR3 is CASSKGGENTEAFF. DNA for the CDR3: TGTGCCAGCAGCAAAGGAGGGGAGAACACTGAAGCTTTCTTT.